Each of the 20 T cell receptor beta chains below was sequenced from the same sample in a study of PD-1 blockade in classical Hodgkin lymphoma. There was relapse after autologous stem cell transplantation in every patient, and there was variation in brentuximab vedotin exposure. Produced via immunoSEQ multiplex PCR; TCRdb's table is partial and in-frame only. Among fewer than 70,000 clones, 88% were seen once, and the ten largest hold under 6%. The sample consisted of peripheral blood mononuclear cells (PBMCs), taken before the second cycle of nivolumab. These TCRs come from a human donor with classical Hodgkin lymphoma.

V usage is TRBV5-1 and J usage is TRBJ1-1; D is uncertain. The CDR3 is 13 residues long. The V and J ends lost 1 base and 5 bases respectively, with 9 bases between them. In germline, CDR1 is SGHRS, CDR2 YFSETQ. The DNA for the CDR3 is TGCGCCAGCAGCTTGATGTCGGAAACTGAAGCTTTCTTT. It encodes CASSLMSETEAFF.

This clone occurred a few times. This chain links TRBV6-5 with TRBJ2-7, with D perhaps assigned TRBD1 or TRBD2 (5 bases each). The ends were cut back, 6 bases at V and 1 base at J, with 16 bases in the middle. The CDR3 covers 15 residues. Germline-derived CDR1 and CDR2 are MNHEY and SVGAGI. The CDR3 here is CASSRAEGRSYEQYF. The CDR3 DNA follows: TGTGCCAGCAGCCGCGCCGAGGGACGGTCCTACGAGCAGTACTTC.

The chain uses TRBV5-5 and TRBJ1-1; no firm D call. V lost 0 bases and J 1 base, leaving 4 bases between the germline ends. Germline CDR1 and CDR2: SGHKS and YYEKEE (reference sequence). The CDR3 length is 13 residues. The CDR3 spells CASSLEPNTEAFF. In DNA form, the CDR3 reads TGTGCCAGCAGCTTGGAACCGAACACTGAAGCTTTCTTT.

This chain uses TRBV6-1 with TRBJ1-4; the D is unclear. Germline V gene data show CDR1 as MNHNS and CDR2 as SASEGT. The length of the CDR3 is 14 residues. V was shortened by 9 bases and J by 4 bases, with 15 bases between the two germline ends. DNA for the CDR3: TGTGCCAGTGAGCCTGTAAGGCTTAATGAAAAACTGTTTTTT. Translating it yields CASEPVRLNEKLFF.

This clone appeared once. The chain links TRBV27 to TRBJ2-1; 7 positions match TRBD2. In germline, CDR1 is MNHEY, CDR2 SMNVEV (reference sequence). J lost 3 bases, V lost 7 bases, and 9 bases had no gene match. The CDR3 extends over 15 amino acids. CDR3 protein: CASMNGGGGYNEQFF. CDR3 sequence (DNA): TGTGCCAGCATGAATGGTGGGGGGGGCTACAATGAGCAGTTCTTC.

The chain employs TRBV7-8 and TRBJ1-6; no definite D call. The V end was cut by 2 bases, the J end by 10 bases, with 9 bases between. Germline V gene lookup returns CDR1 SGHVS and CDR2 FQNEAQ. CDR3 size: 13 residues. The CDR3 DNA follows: TGTGCCAGCAGCTTAAAGGGAGGGTCACCCCTCCACTTT. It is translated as CASSLKGGSPLHF.

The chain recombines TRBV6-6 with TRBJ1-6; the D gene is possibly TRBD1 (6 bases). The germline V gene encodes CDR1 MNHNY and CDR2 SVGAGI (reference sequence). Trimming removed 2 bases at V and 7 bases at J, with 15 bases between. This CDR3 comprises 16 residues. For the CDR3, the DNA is TGTGCCAGCAGTTACACCCCGGGGGCGCGCAATTCACCCCTCCACTTT. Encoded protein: CASSYTPGARNSPLHF.

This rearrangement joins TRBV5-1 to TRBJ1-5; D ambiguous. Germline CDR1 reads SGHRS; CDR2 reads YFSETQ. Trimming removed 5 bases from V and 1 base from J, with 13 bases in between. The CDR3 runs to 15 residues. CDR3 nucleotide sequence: TGCGCCAGCAGTATCGAGGGTGGGAGCAATCAGCCCCAGCATTTT. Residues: CASSIEGGSNQPQHF.

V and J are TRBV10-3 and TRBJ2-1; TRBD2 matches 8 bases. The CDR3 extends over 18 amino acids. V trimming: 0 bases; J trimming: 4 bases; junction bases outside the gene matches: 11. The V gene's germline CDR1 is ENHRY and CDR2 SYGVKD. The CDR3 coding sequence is TGTGCCATCAGTGAGTCGACTCGGGCGGGGGGCCCTTACAATGAGCAGTTCTTC. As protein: CAISESTRAGGPYNEQFF.

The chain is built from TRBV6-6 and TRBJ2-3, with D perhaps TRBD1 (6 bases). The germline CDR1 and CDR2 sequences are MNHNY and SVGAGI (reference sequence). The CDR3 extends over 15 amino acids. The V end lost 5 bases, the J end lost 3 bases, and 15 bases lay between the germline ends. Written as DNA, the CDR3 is TGTGCCAGCAGTAAGGACAGTCCGGCGACAGATACGCAGTATTTT. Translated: CASSKDSPATDTQYF.

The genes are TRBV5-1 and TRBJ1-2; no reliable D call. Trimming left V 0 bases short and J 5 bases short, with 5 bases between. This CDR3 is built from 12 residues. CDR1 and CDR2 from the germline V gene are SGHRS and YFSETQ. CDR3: CASSLDQYGYTF. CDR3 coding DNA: TGCGCCAGCAGCTTGGACCAATATGGCTACACCTTC. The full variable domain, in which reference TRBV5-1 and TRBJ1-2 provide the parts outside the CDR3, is KAGVTQTPRYLIKTRGQQVTLSCSPISGHRSVSWYQQTPGQGLQFLFEYFSETQRNKGNFPGRFSGRQFSNSRSEMNVSTLELGDSALYLCASSLDQYGYTFGSGTRLTVV.

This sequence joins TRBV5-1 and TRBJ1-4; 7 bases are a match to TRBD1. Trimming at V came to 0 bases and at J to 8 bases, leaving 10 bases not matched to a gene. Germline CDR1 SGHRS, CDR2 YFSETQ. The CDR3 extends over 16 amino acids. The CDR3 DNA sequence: TGCGCCAGCAGCTTGGCATCGACAGGGTTCGGAGAAAAACTGTTTTTT. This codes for CASSLASTGFGEKLFF.

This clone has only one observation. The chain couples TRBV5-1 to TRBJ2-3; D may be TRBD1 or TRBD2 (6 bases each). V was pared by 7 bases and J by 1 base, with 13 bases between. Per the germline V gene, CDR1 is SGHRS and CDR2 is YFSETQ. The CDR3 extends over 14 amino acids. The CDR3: CASSGAGGTDTQYF. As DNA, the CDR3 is TGCGCCAGCTCGGGGGCCGGCGGCACAGATACGCAGTATTTT. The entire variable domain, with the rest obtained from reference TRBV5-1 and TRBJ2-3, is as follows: KAGVTQTPRYLIKTRGQQVTLSCSPISGHRSVSWYQQTPGQGLQFLFEYFSETQRNKGNFPGRFSGRQFSNSRSEMNVSTLELGDSALYLCASSGAGGTDTQYFGPGTRLTVL.

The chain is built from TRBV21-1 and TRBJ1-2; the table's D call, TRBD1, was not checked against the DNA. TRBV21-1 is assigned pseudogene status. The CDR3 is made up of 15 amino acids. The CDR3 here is CASSTRQGMALGYTF. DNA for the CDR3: TGTGCCAGCAGCACGAGACAGGGGATGGCCCTCGGCTACACCTTC.

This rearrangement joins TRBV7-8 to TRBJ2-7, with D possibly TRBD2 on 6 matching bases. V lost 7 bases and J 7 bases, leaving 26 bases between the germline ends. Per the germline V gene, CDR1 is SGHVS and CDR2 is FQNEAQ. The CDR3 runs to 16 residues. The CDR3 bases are TGTGCCAGCATCCCCCCAGGTAGCGGCGGGATATGGGAGCAGTACTTC. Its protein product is CASIPPGSGGIWEQYF.

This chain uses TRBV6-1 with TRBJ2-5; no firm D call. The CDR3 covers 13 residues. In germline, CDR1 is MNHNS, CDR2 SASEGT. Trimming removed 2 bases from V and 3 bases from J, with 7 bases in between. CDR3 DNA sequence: TGTGCCAGCAGTGAATGGGCGGAAGAGACCCAGTACTTC. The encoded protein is CASSEWAEETQYF.

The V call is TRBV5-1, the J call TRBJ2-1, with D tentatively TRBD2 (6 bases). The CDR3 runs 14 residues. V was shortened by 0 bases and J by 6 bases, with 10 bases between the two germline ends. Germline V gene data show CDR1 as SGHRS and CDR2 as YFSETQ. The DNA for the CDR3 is TGCGCCAGCAGCTTGGAGAGACTAGGCAATGAGCAGTTCTTC. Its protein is CASSLERLGNEQFF.

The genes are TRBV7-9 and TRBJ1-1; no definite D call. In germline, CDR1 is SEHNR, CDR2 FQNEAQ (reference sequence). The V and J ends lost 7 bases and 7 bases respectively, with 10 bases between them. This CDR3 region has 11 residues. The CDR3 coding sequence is TGTGCCAGCACTAATCAGAATGAAGCTTTCTTT. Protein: CASTNQNEAFF.

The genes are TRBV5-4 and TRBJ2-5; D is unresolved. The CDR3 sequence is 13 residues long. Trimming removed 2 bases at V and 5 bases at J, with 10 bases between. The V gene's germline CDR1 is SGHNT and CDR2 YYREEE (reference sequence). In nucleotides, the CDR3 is TGTGCCAGCAGCTTTTTAGGGTCGGAGACCCAGTACTTC. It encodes CASSFLGSETQYF.

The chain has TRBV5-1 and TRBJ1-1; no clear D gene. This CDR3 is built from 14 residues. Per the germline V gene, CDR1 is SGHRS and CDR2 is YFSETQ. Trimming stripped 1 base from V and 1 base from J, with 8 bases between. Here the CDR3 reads CASSLFDPNTEAFF. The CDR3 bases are TGCGCCAGCAGCTTGTTCGACCCGAACACTGAAGCTTTCTTT.